This TCR beta chain comes out of a study of shared clonotypes between healthy human individuals. Study-wide background: The plates for each donor numbered three CD4 naive, three CD4 memory, two CD8 naive and one CD8 memory. Broader study findings: Clonotype sharing levels among donors were expected to vary with sequencing depth.

All the donors were Caucasian adults who lived in Nashville, Tennessee. Profiling relied on immunoSEQ multiplex PCR, and the TCRdb table lists in-frame clones only, not all of them. The data contain approximately 1.5 million clones, approximately 98.5% of them singletons. V was clipped by 6 bases and J by 7 bases; unmatched bases: 12. The germline gives CDR1 KGHSH, CDR2 LQKENI. The CDR3 extends over 15 amino acids. Note on this clone: What it recognizes is unknown.

The chain uses TRBV18 and TRBJ1-2; 9 positions agree with TRBD1. This TCR was recovered from a young man in good health. Sequencing used naive CD4+ T cells sorted from blood. The subset denotes: CD45RA+ positively selected. The CDR3, as DNA: TGTGCCAGCTCGCGCCGGGACAGGGTGTTTGGTGGCTACACCTTC. Its translation is CASSRRDRVFGGYTF.